The 9 T cell receptor beta chains reported below all come from one sample, sequenced in a study of blood T cell repertoires in COVID-19 (TCRdb year 2020). The library was built by means of the immunoSEQ multiplex PCR assay. Not all clones reach the TCRdb copy of this immuneACCESS table, which keeps in-frame sequences only. Checked studies attribute under half of the gap to unresolved V genes and leave the rest unexplained. A total of 230,000 or so clones appear in this sample, around 84% of them only once. 6.6% of the sample comes from the top ten. The sequenced sample was PBMCs or T cells enriched from blood (not recorded which). The source is a woman in her fifties or sixties who had been exposed to COVID-19.

DNA of the CDR3: TGTGCCAGCAGCCTCCCGGTCCGGAGCTCCTACGAGCAGTACTTC. It codes for CASSLPVRSSYEQYF. J is TRBJ2-7 and V is TRBV3-1 (or the pseudogene TRBV3-2); the D is unclear. Per germline, CDR1 LGHDT and CDR2 YNNKEL (reference sequence). Trimming took off 4 bases at V and 0 bases at J, with 13 bases between the two ends. The CDR3 spans 15 residues.

The V gene is TRBV19, the J gene TRBJ1-5; tentative D call: TRBD1 (5 bases). CDR1 and CDR2 (germline): LNHDA, SQIVND (reference sequence). Trimming took 3 bases from V and 0 from J, leaving 9 bases between them. The CDR3 is 15 residues long. The CDR3, as DNA: TGTGCCAGTAGTATCGACAGAGATAGCAATCAGCCCCAGCATTTT. As protein: CASSIDRDSNQPQHF. The complete variable domain, with remaining parts taken from reference TRBV19 and TRBJ1-5, reads DGGITQSPKYLFRKEGQNVTLSCEQNLNHDAMYWYRQDPGQGLRLIYYSQIVNDFQKGDIAEGYSVSREKKESFPLTVTSAQKNPTAFYLCASSIDRDSNQPQHFGDGTRLSIL.

This clone appeared many times. The chain carries TRBV30 and TRBJ1-1, with D tentatively TRBD1 (6 bases). V lost 3 bases to trimming and J lost 5 bases, with 13 bases between them. This CDR3 contains 13 residues. Germline lookup yields CDR1 GTSNPN and CDR2 SVGIG (reference sequence). This chain's CDR3 is CAWRADRRTEAFF. The CDR3 DNA follows: TGTGCCTGGAGAGCCGACAGGAGAACTGAAGCTTTCTTT. The full variable domain, rest sourced from reference TRBV30 and TRBJ1-1, is SQTIHQWPATLVQPVGSPLSLECTVEGTSNPNLYWYRQAAGRGLQLLFYSVGIGQISSEVPQNLSASRPQDRQFILSSKKLLLSDSGFYLCAWRADRRTEAFFGQGTRLTVV.

The chain combines TRBV6-2 or TRBV6-3 with TRBJ1-2, with D uncertain. In germline, CDR1 is MNHEY, CDR2 SVGEGT. Trimming cost V 4 bases and J 4 bases, with 16 bases left between them. The CDR3 is 15 amino acids. The chain's CDR3 is CASSSRQEDVYGYTF. Written as DNA, the CDR3 is TGTGCCAGCAGTTCAAGGCAGGAAGACGTCTATGGCTACACCTTC.

The rearrangement joins TRBV12-3 or TRBV12-4 to TRBJ1-4; no clear D. V gave up 3 bases and J gave up 6 bases, with 5 bases separating them. This CDR3 spans 12 amino acids. The CDR3 nucleotides read TGTGCCAGCAGTTTTATGTATGAAAAACTGTTTTTT. Amino acid sequence: CASSFMYEKLFF.

Note on this clone: This sample includes further DNA sequences coding for the same CDR3. The chain recombines TRBV11-2 with TRBJ2-7; maybe TRBD1 (6 bases). The CDR3 extends over 14 amino acids. CDR1 and CDR2 (germline): SGHAT, FQNNGV. The germline V and J ends were trimmed by 0 bases and 2 bases, with 8 bases remaining between them. The DNA of the CDR3 is TGTGCCAGCAGCTTAGAACAGGGAGCCTACGAGCAGTACTTC. It encodes CASSLEQGAYEQYF.

This chain uses TRBV12-3 or TRBV12-4 with TRBJ2-7; no clear D gene. V gave up 3 bases and J gave up 1 base, with 4 bases separating them. The CDR3 covers 12 residues. CDR3 protein: CASSFQSYEQYF. DNA of the CDR3: TGTGCCAGCAGTTTTCAATCCTACGAGCAGTACTTC.

This clone was picked up a small number of times. The chain employs TRBV27 and TRBJ1-5; TRBD1 agrees at 7 bases. From germline, CDR1 is MNHEY and CDR2 SMNVEV (reference sequence). The length of the CDR3 is 17 residues. V gave up 4 bases and J gave up 0 bases; unmatched junction bases: 9. The CDR3, as DNA: TGTGCCAGCAGTTCGGTCAGGGACAGTTATAGCAATCAGCCCCAGCATTTT. This translates into CASSSVRDSYSNQPQHF.

The J gene is TRBJ2-1, the V gene TRBV5-3; 8 bases are shared with TRBD2. TRBV5-3 counts as an open reading frame of uncertain function. The length of the CDR3 is 18 residues. V dropped 3 bases and J dropped 0; count of bases not matched to a gene: 11. The DNA of the CDR3 is TGTGCCAGAAGCTCCAAAATGAGCGGGGGTTACTCCTACAATGAGCAGTTCTTC. This encodes CARSSKMSGGYSYNEQFF.